This T cell receptor beta chain stems from a study of blood T cells in healthy people across ages (dated by TCRdb to the mid-2010s). Concerning the study at large: In model experiments, roughly one uniquely barcoded TCR beta cDNA molecule per two T cells was captured by template switching. Age-related changes in TCR beta repertoire diversity were measured in the study by deep sequencing normalized with unique cDNA molecular identifiers. Four age groups were formed from the donors: young (average about 15 years), middle-aged (approximately 40), aged (more than 55) and long-lived (around 82). To avoid experimental bias, donors of different ages were distributed randomly across sequencing lanes. Two additional independent replicas of 1 million unique cDNA reads from the same blood draw were analyzed for two donors (one aged 18 to 30 and one aged 80 or older). Broad study findings and their caveats: Total diversity estimates from one million sequenced T cells were considered lower bounds and underestimates. Observed TCR beta diversity per million T cells fell roughly linearly with age, and a significant reduction was already apparent by age approximately 41. Conclusive comparison of naive and antigen-experienced compartments was prevented by the profiling of bulk unsorted PBMCs. Because the CMV infection status of the donors was unknown, age-related changes in expanded clonotypes may potentially have been confounded. Compared with the aged group, the long-lived group had more naive CD4+ T cells, fewer expanded clones and increased TCR diversity, suggesting age selection. Observed TCR beta diversity correlated strongly with the percentage of naive T cells measured by flow cytometry.

Libraries were prepared through 5' RACE. Sequencer: Illumina HiSeq 2500. A second PCR of roughly 6 to 11 cycles was run with a J-beta primer mix and a sample-barcoded 5' primer. Each TCR beta cDNA molecule received a unique molecular identifier from a template-switch 5' adaptor carrying 12 random nucleotides. Each sample yielded at least 3 million CDR3-containing paired-end reads. The Mint cDNA synthesis kit, primed by a TRBC-specific oligonucleotide, was used to synthesize first-strand cDNA from all RNA. Following uracil-DNA glycosylase treatment, a first 18-cycle PCR with universal primers M1SS and BC2_uni_R was performed on all cDNA. In the paper's pipeline: For normalization, 1 million high-quality reads, each with a distinct molecular identifier, were randomly selected from each sample. Reads with shared molecular identifiers were discarded instead of being binned into consensus sequences. MiTCR, set to a Q25 quality threshold and the strictest error-elimination algorithm, was used for CDR3 identification, clonotype clustering and error correction. A nonparametric unseen species model using Euler transformation provided a lower-bound estimate of total TCR beta diversity. Starting from the raw public reads, TCRdb applied fastp trimming at Q25, assembled clones with MiXCR and retained in-frame beta chains. Here each entry gathers all rows of one CDR3 protein and keeps the most common genes and DNA. The V and J calls were not made by the authors but by TCRdb's processing. Recorded for this sample are over 600,000 distinct CDR3 sequences; approximately 53% of them occurred a single time. The ten largest account for 25% to 30% of the sample.

About this clonotype itself: What antigen it recognizes has not been identified. No per-base quality is available; no much larger clone lies one base away.

The donors were roughly 40 Caucasian individuals from Russia, aged about 6 to 100 years, who were systemically healthy. About 9.8 milliliters of peripheral blood were drawn from each donor into EDTA-treated Vacutainer tubes. Ficoll-Paque density-gradient centrifugation was used to isolate PBMCs, with at least 6.5 million obtained per sample. Total RNA was extracted from PBMCs with Trizol reagent, with at least 6 micrograms obtained per sample. Naive CD45RAhigh/CD27high T cell percentages were measured by flow cytometry on a PBMC aliquot from every donor. From the germline V gene, CDR1 is SGHRS and CDR2 is YFSETQ. The CDR3 spans 16 residues, from the cysteine through the phenylalanine. CDR3 DNA is the only sequence kept; it has 48 bases, read in frame from the first base. Trimming costs V 4 bases and J 5 bases, and their ends lie 19 bases apart.

Material for sequencing was blood. The rearranged chain carries TRBV5-1 and TRBJ2-1, with TRBD2 perhaps the D gene, on 6 matching bases. This receptor was obtained from a man between 40 and 49 years old in good health. The nucleotides are TGCGCCAGCAGCCCGGTCGCTGCTAGCGCACACAATGAGCAGTTCTTC. This gives the protein CASSPVAASAHNEQFF.